Shown below are 29 T cell receptor beta chains from a single sample sequenced in a study of blood T cells in healthy people across ages. A second roughly 6 to 11 cycle PCR used barcoded and J-beta primers. TCRdb itself ran the 5' RACE reads through MiXCR, one entry per CDR3 protein. The sample includes hundreds of thousands of distinct CDR3 sequences, just over 55% of them seen just once. Sequences were obtained from blood. The origin of the receptors is a man aged 40-49 years in good health.

The chain has TRBV24-1 and TRBJ2-1; tentatively, D is TRBD1 or TRBD2 (5 bases each). The CDR3 runs 14 residues. The germline V gene encodes CDR1 KGHDR and CDR2 SFDVKD. V was trimmed by 4 bases and J by 8 bases, leaving 14 bases between them. The CDR3 region is CATSDWGAGYEQFF. Here the CDR3 DNA reads TGTGCCACCAGTGACTGGGGCGCGGGCTATGAGCAGTTCTTC.

This chain links TRBV28 with TRBJ2-3; D perhaps matches TRBD1 (5 bases). This CDR3 spans 16 amino acids. V lost 3 bases and J lost 6, with 19 bases in between. Per germline, CDR1 MDHEN and CDR2 SYDVKM. The CDR3 reads CASSFIRASKGDTQYF. The DNA for the CDR3 is TGTGCCAGCAGTTTCATCCGGGCCTCTAAGGGGGATACGCAGTATTTT.

The chain joins TRBV20-1 to TRBJ2-1, with no clear D. From germline, CDR1 is DFQATT and CDR2 SNEGSKA (reference sequence). The CDR3 consists of 12 residues. Here the CDR3 DNA reads TGCGGCATGCTAGGCTCCTACAATGAGCAGTTCTTC. The encoded protein is CGMLGSYNEQFF.

This clonotype was observed at least ten times. The gene calls are TRBV27 and TRBJ2-7, with D possibly matching TRBD2 (6 bases). V lost 0 bases and J lost 3, with 12 bases in between. The CDR3 contains 15 residues. Germline-derived CDR1 and CDR2 are MNHEY and SMNVEV (reference sequence). In nucleotides, the CDR3 is TGTGCCAGCAGTTTATCACCGGCGGGAAACTACGAGCAGTACTTC. It yields the protein CASSLSPAGNYEQYF.

The chain joins TRBV12-3 or TRBV12-4 to TRBJ1-1; D is undetermined. V dropped 6 bases and J dropped 3 bases, with 11 bases sitting between them. The length of the CDR3 is 13 residues. CDR3 residues: CASRRGGDTEAFF. CDR3 bases: TGTGCCAGCAGACGCGGTGGTGACACTGAAGCTTTCTTT.

In this sample, this clonotype turned up once. The gene calls are TRBV3-1 and TRBJ2-2; D perhaps matches TRBD2 (5 bases). Per the germline V gene, CDR1 is LGHDT and CDR2 is YNNKEL (reference sequence). CDR3 length: 15 amino acids. V was cut by 6 bases and J by 3 bases, with 14 bases left in between. CDR3 sequence: CASRGVGRDTGELFF. For the CDR3, the DNA is TGTGCCAGCAGGGGAGTAGGTCGGGACACCGGGGAGCTGTTTTTT.

There are a few counts of this clonotype. The chain combines TRBV6-2 or TRBV6-3 with TRBJ2-7; TRBD1 aligns across 7 bases. This CDR3 spans 13 amino acids. After removal of 5 bases from V and 1 base from J, the junction contained 2 bases not matched to a gene. CDR1 is MNHEY and CDR2 is SVGEGT in the germline V gene. This CDR3 is CASSATGSYEQYF. CDR3 DNA sequence: TGTGCCAGCAGTGCGACAGGGTCCTACGAGCAGTACTTC.

The V gene is TRBV24-1, the J gene TRBJ1-1; TRBD1 matches 10 bases. V lost 9 bases, J lost 4 bases, and 4 bases stayed unmatched. The CDR3 covers 13 residues. Germline V gene lookup returns CDR1 KGHDR and CDR2 SFDVKD. The CDR3 protein is CATGQGVGTEAFF. CDR3 nucleotides: TGTGCCACCGGACAGGGGGTTGGCACTGAAGCTTTCTTT.

A few counts support this clonotype. This rearrangement joins TRBV6-2 or TRBV6-3 to TRBJ2-1; 8 bases align to TRBD2. The ends lost 4 bases at V and 4 bases at J; junction bases unmatched: 15. The CDR3 sequence is 18 residues long. The germline V gene has CDR1 MNHEY and CDR2 SVGEGT. The CDR3 coding sequence is TGTGCCAGCAGTTTTAGGGGATCCGTGGTAGCGGGATACAATGAGCAGTTCTTC. Amino acid sequence: CASSFRGSVVAGYNEQFF.

This clonotype came up a few times. J is TRBJ2-5 and V is TRBV5-1; no definite D call. The V gene's germline CDR1 is SGHRS and CDR2 YFSETQ. V lost 0 bases, J lost 5 bases, and 11 bases lay in between. The CDR3 has 14 amino acids. Here the CDR3 DNA reads TGCGCCAGCAGCTTGGCCATCCAACGCGAGACCCAGTACTTC. Amino acid sequence: CASSLAIQRETQYF.

The CDR3 is CASSYPTGGSYEQYF. In DNA, the CDR3 is TGTGCCAGCAGTTACCCTACAGGGGGATCTTACGAGCAGTACTTC. The chain combines TRBV6-2 or TRBV6-3 with TRBJ2-7; 8 nucleotides line up with TRBD1. Germline CDR1 reads MNHEY; CDR2 reads SVGEGT. CDR3 size: 15 residues. V lost 2 bases and J lost 4; bases outside the gene matches: 7.

This clonotype was picked up one time. The J gene is TRBJ1-2, the V gene TRBV27; 8 nucleotides line up with TRBD1. Germline V gene lookup returns CDR1 MNHEY and CDR2 SMNVEV (reference sequence). The CDR3 runs to 15 residues. J gave up 3 bases and V 5 bases, and 8 bases lay outside the gene matches. The CDR3 sequence: CASSTGQGAYYGYTF. For the CDR3, the DNA is TGTGCCAGCAGTACCGGACAGGGCGCGTACTATGGCTACACCTTC.

The chain couples TRBV29-1 to TRBJ2-1; the match to TRBD1 covers 8 bases. This CDR3 contains 12 residues. Germline CDR1 and CDR2: SQVTM and ANQGSEA. J lost 9 bases, V lost 7 bases, and 8 bases had no gene match. In nucleotides, the CDR3 is TGCAGCGCCGTGCAGGGGGCAGGTGAGCAGTTCTTC. This encodes CSAVQGAGEQFF.

The V gene is TRBV21-1, the J gene TRBJ2-1; the table's D call, TRBD1, has no DNA check behind it. The DNA end is more similar to TRBJ2-7, so the J call may be wrong. TRBV21-1 is deemed a pseudogene. This CDR3 is 17 amino acids long. The CDR3 protein is CASSRTGTLRRVYEQYF. CDR3 bases: TGTGCCAGCAGCAGGACCGGGACCCTACGTCGGGTCTACGAGCAGTACTTC.

This clonotype was recorded a few times. The chain carries TRBV7-9 and TRBJ2-1, with D unresolved. The CDR3 spans 15 residues. The ends were cut back, 6 bases at V and 7 bases at J, with 19 bases in the middle. Germline loops: CDR1 SEHNR, CDR2 FQNEAQ (reference sequence). CDR3 region: CASSFKGHAQNEQFF. As DNA, the CDR3 is TGTGCCAGCAGTTTCAAGGGCCACGCTCAGAATGAGCAGTTCTTC.

This clonotype was observed a handful of times. The J gene is TRBJ2-1, the V gene TRBV21-1; the DNA was not used to check the table's D call, TRBD2. TRBV21-1 has pseudogene status. The CDR3 runs 16 residues. CDR3 residues: CASSYPSGTHYNEQFF. CDR3 sequence (DNA): TGTGCCAGCAGCTATCCTAGCGGGACCCACTACAATGAGCAGTTCTTC.

The chain has TRBV6-1 and TRBJ1-4, with 8 positions matching TRBD1. Germline values: CDR1 MNHNS, CDR2 SASEGT. The CDR3 is 14 amino acids. Trimming took 3 bases from V and 7 from J; bases not matched to a gene: 4. CDR3 bases: TGTGCCAGCAGTGACCGGGACAGGTCTGAAAAACTGTTTTTT. It yields the protein CASSDRDRSEKLFF.

This chain joins TRBV20-1 and TRBJ2-1; TRBD2 matches 11 bases. Germline trimming cut 1 base from V and 7 bases from J; bases unmatched to any gene: 9. The germline V gene has CDR1 DFQATT and CDR2 SNEGSKA (reference sequence). CDR3 length equals 16 residues. CDR3 nucleotides: TGCAGTGCTAGAGGGCCTAGGAGACTAGCGGGAAATGAGCAGTTCTTC. Its translation is CSARGPRRLAGNEQFF.

The rearrangement joins TRBV7-2 to TRBJ2-5; TRBD1 matches at 8 bases. The J call may be mistaken, given a closer DNA end match to TRBJ2-7. Looked up from germline, CDR1 is SGHTA and CDR2 is FQGNSA. The CDR3 is made up of 15 amino acids. CDR3 sequence (DNA): TGTGCCAGCAGCTACCAATTGGGACAGGCCTACGAGCAGTACTTC. This sequence encodes CASSYQLGQAYEQYF.

The CDR3 nucleotides are TGCAGTGCTAGAAAGGGTACGGGAACTGAAGCTTTCTTT. Translating gives CSARKGTGTEAFF. This chain joins TRBV20-1 and TRBJ1-1; unclear D gene. V was shortened by 2 bases and J by 5 bases, with 12 bases between the two germline ends. The CDR3 loop spans 13 amino acids. Germline V gene data show CDR1 as DFQATT and CDR2 as SNEGSKA (reference sequence).

The sample holds a few counts of this clonotype. The chain combines TRBV11-3 with TRBJ2-7; 7 bases agree with TRBD2. The CDR3 loop spans 14 amino acids. Germline V gene sequence: CDR1 SGHNT, CDR2 YENEEA. Trimming cost V 5 bases and J 6 bases; bases outside gene matches: 10. In DNA, the CDR3 is TGTGCCAGCAGCACCCACCAGGGCGGGAGCGAGCAGTACTTC. It yields the protein CASSTHQGGSEQYF.

The genes are TRBV25-1 and TRBJ2-6, with D perhaps matching TRBD1 (5 bases). V gave up 6 bases and J gave up 2 bases, with 17 bases separating them. The germline V gene encodes CDR1 MGHDK and CDR2 SYGVNS. The CDR3 is 17 amino acids. In DNA form, the CDR3 reads TGTGCCAGCAGCCCTACAGGACGGTCCCCTGGGGCCAACGTCCTGACTTTC. Amino acids: CASSPTGRSPGANVLTF.

The V call is TRBV20-1, the J call TRBJ1-2, with TRBD1 matching over 7 bases. Per the germline V gene, CDR1 is DFQATT and CDR2 is SNEGSKA (reference sequence). This CDR3 has 15 amino acids. Trimming cost V 6 bases and J 1 base; bases outside gene matches: 11. The CDR3 sequence: CSASPGTAFNYGYTF. The CDR3 nucleotides are TGCAGTGCCTCACCGGGGACAGCGTTTAACTATGGCTACACCTTC.

This clonotype has just a few counts. This chain uses TRBV6-5 with TRBJ2-7, with D perhaps matching TRBD2 (7 bases). CDR1 and CDR2 from the germline V gene are MNHEY and SVGAGI. The CDR3 has 15 amino acids. V was pared by 6 bases and J by 1 base, with 16 bases between. CDR3 nucleotides: TGTGCCAGCAGAGCTCGGGGGGCAGTATCCTACGAGCAGTACTTC. Residues: CASRARGAVSYEQYF.

The chain links TRBV5-1 to TRBJ2-7, with TRBD2 matching over 14 bases. This CDR3 spans 17 amino acids. V lost 0 bases and J lost 2; bases outside the gene matches: 4. Germline V lookup: CDR1 SGHRS, CDR2 YFSETQ. The chain's CDR3 is CASSLGGTSGGTYEQYF. CDR3 coding DNA: TGCGCCAGCAGCTTGGGGGGGACTAGCGGGGGAACCTACGAGCAGTACTTC.

The chain couples TRBV12-3 or TRBV12-4 to TRBJ2-7; 10 bases match TRBD1. The CDR3 sequence is 15 residues long. V lost 3 bases and J lost 7; bases outside the gene matches: 9. The CDR3 is CASSFEGTGVGEQYF. The CDR3 region has the DNA TGTGCCAGCAGTTTCGAGGGGACAGGGGTCGGGGAGCAGTACTTC.

This sequence joins TRBV5-1 and TRBJ2-5; TRBD2 might be the D (6 bases). The V gene's germline CDR1 is SGHRS and CDR2 YFSETQ. The length of the CDR3 is 14 residues. The V end lost 4 bases, the J end lost 1 base, and 11 bases lay between the germline ends. In nucleotides, the CDR3 is TGCGCCAGCAGCATGGGGGGAGCCCAAGAGACCCAGTACTTC. Translated, it gives CASSMGGAQETQYF.

The rearrangement uses TRBV6-5 and TRBJ2-5; D unclear. CDR3 length: 17 residues. V lost 4 bases to trimming and J lost 11 bases, with 29 bases between them. Per the germline V gene, CDR1 is MNHEY and CDR2 is SVGAGI. The CDR3 here is CASSSPQQGLSYNEQYF. The CDR3 region has the DNA TGTGCCAGCAGTTCCCCGCAACAAGGCCTGAGCTACAATGAGCAGTACTTC.

The chain joins TRBV15 to TRBJ2-3, with TRBD2 matching 7 bases. CDR1 and CDR2 (germline): LNHNV, YYDKDF (reference sequence). Trimming cost V 0 bases and J 5 bases; bases outside gene matches: 8. The length of the CDR3 is 16 residues. The CDR3 loop is CATSRDGAGVGDTQYF. CDR3 DNA: TGTGCCACCAGCAGAGATGGGGCGGGGGTTGGAGATACGCAGTATTTT. The full variable domain, its missing parts supplied by reference TRBV15 and TRBJ2-3, is DAMVIQNPRYQVTQFGKPVTLSCSQTLNHNVMYWYQQKSSQAPKLLFHYYDKDFNNEADTPDNFQSRRPNTSFCFLDIRSPGLGDTAMYLCATSRDGAGVGDTQYFGPGTRLTVL.